This is a list of T cell receptor beta chains from one sample in a study of shared clonotypes between healthy human individuals. The protocol was immunoSEQ multiplex PCR, while the TCRdb copy is restricted to in-frame clones and leaves out a portion. Among 980,000 or so clones listed, over 60% were seen once. The sequenced sample was memory CD4+ T cells sorted from blood. The origin of the receptors is a man aged 18-30 years in good health. Both conserved end residues are part of each CDR3. The D gene is left open where the match is weak.

j_call: TRBJ2-7; d_call: -; v_call: TRBV11-2; cdr3_aa: CASSLGMRQPTSYEQYF
j_call: TRBJ2-3; d_call: -; v_call: TRBV29-1; cdr3_aa: CSVEGAVRADTQYF
j_call: TRBJ2-7; d_call: -; v_call: TRBV6-1; cdr3_aa: CASSEETIGSYEQYF
j_call: TRBJ1-1; d_call: TRBD1; v_call: TRBV5-4; cdr3_aa: CASSRDRGRLTEAFF
j_call: TRBJ1-6; d_call: TRBD1; v_call: TRBV5-1; cdr3_aa: CASSLGTEGSPLHF
j_call: TRBJ2-6; d_call: -; v_call: TRBV7-3; cdr3_aa: CASSSPGTTGANVLTF
j_call: TRBJ1-3; d_call: -; v_call: TRBV7-2; cdr3_aa: CASSLAGLAGNTIYF
j_call: TRBJ1-5; d_call: -; v_call: TRBV7-8; cdr3_aa: CASSNRGNQPQHF
j_call: TRBJ1-6; d_call: -; v_call: TRBV7-2; cdr3_aa: CASSTTDTDNSPLHF
j_call: TRBJ2-5; d_call: -; v_call: TRBV4-1; cdr3_aa: CASSQDPGLKETQYF
j_call: TRBJ2-3; d_call: -; v_call: TRBV5-1; cdr3_aa: CASSLKDPEGGTDTQYF
j_call: TRBJ1-3; d_call: -; v_call: TRBV6-5; cdr3_aa: CASSNRVSGNTIYF
j_call: TRBJ1-2; d_call: -; v_call: TRBV6-1; cdr3_aa: CASSDWGYGYTF
j_call: TRBJ1-1; d_call: -; v_call: TRBV6-1; cdr3_aa: CASPGAGSTEAFF
j_call: TRBJ1-6; d_call: TRBD1; v_call: TRBV5-1; cdr3_aa: CASRDRDIYNSPLHF
j_call: TRBJ2-7; d_call: TRBD2; v_call: TRBV2; cdr3_aa: CASSGFPGLAGGGYEQYF
j_call: TRBJ1-1; d_call: -; v_call: TRBV4-3; cdr3_aa: CASSHPKNGGDTEAFF
j_call: TRBJ2-1; d_call: -; v_call: TRBV7-9; cdr3_aa: CASSFINNEQFF
j_call: TRBJ2-3; d_call: -; v_call: TRBV7-8; cdr3_aa: CASSLAKGPQYF
j_call: TRBJ1-2; d_call: -; v_call: TRBV20-1; cdr3_aa: CSAPDFSGYTF
j_call: TRBJ1-5; d_call: -; v_call: TRBV15; cdr3_aa: CATSRDRGNQPQHF
j_call: TRBJ1-2; d_call: -; v_call: TRBV28; cdr3_aa: CASSSLQGSYGYTF
j_call: TRBJ1-4; d_call: -; v_call: TRBV11-2; cdr3_aa: CASSLDRVAGANEKLFF
j_call: TRBJ2-7; d_call: TRBD2; v_call: TRBV10-3; cdr3_aa: CAIRGGTEAYEQYF
j_call: TRBJ2-7; d_call: -; v_call: TRBV27; cdr3_aa: CASIASTSGSYEQYF
j_call: TRBJ1-5; d_call: -; v_call: TRBV18; cdr3_aa: CASSLTGNLWPQHF
j_call: TRBJ2-5; d_call: TRBD1; v_call: TRBV10-1; cdr3_aa: CARRRGRGRETQYF
j_call: TRBJ2-5; d_call: -; v_call: TRBV7-8; cdr3_aa: CASSLGAPQETQYF
j_call: TRBJ2-7; d_call: -; v_call: TRBV7-7; cdr3_aa: CASSLYRDNEQYF
j_call: TRBJ2-7; d_call: -; v_call: TRBV21-1; cdr3_aa: CASSKAGTSSSLDYEQYF
j_call: TRBJ1-1; d_call: -; v_call: TRBV6-5; cdr3_aa: CASSYSTVGEAFF
j_call: TRBJ2-7; d_call: -; v_call: TRBV5-1; cdr3_aa: CASSFLAPTYEQYF
j_call: TRBJ2-2; d_call: -; v_call: TRBV7-7; cdr3_aa: CASSLRTNTGELFF
j_call: TRBJ1-2; d_call: -; v_call: TRBV25-1; cdr3_aa: CASSEYIPGRNYGYTF